The 17 T cell receptor beta chains reported below all come from one sample, sequenced in a study of T cells after yellow fever vaccination. TCRdb ran MiXCR on the 5' RACE reads and lists one entry per CDR3 protein. The sample records approximately 610,000 distinct CDR3 sequences, less than 20% being singletons. This specimen consisted of PBMCs, obtained about 5 days after the first yellow fever vaccination. The source of these receptors is a man aged 18 to 29 who received the YFV17D yellow fever vaccine.

This clonotype was picked up a small number of times. The chain has TRBV12-3 or TRBV12-4 and TRBJ2-5; maybe TRBD1 (6 bases). The CDR3 spans 16 residues. Trimming took 0 bases from V and 0 from J, leaving 11 bases between them. The CDR3 spells CASSLAGTSDQETQYF. CDR3 nucleotide sequence: TGTGCCAGCAGTTTAGCGGGGACAAGCGACCAAGAGACCCAGTACTTC.

This clonotype was seen more than once but under ten times. The CDR3 region has the DNA TGTGCCAGCAGCCAATCACAGGGGAATTCACCCCTCCACTTT. As protein: CASSQSQGNSPLHF. The V gene is TRBV3-1, the J gene TRBJ1-6; 7 bases align to TRBD1. V lost 2 bases and J lost 7; bases outside the gene matches: 2. The CDR3 has 14 amino acids. CDR1 and CDR2 (germline): LGHDT, YNNKEL (reference sequence).

The chain joins TRBV12-3 or TRBV12-4 to TRBJ1-6; D is unclear. The CDR3 runs 13 residues. The germline V and J ends were trimmed by 4 bases and 8 bases, with 9 bases remaining between them. The CDR3 DNA sequence: TGTGCCAGCAGTTGGGCCGGCGATTCACCCCTCCACTTT. It translates to CASSWAGDSPLHF.

The V gene is TRBV19, the J gene TRBJ2-3; 12 bases map to TRBD2. The CDR3 sequence is 15 residues long. Germline V lookup: CDR1 LNHDA, CDR2 SQIVND (reference sequence). The V and J ends lost 8 bases and 2 bases, in that order; junction bases with no gene match: 5. CDR3 residues: CASGRTSGVTDTQYF. The CDR3 coding sequence is TGTGCCAGTGGCCGGACTAGCGGGGTCACAGATACGCAGTATTTT. Supplemented by reference TRBV19 and TRBJ2-3, the full variable domain reads DGGITQSPKYLFRKEGQNVTLSCEQNLNHDAMYWYRQDPGQGLRLIYYSQIVNDFQKGDIAEGYSVSREKKESFPLTVTSAQKNPTAFYLCASGRTSGVTDTQYFGPGTRLTVL.

This clonotype was picked up a small number of times. The rearrangement links TRBV4-1 to TRBJ2-3, with 9 positions matching TRBD2. Germline lookup yields CDR1 MGHRA and CDR2 YSYEKL. V lost 0 bases to trimming and J lost 1 base; unmatched junction nucleotides: 8. The CDR3 covers 18 residues. The CDR3 is CASSQDPGTSPRTDTQYF. In DNA, the CDR3 is TGCGCCAGCAGCCAAGATCCTGGGACTAGCCCCCGCACAGATACGCAGTATTTT.

This clonotype was recorded a few times. This chain joins TRBV4-3 and TRBJ2-1; D remains unclear. CDR3 size: 14 residues. Germline CDR1 LGHNA, CDR2 YSLEER. V lost 0 bases and J 3 bases, leaving 6 bases between the germline ends. CDR3 loop: CASSQDGVYNEQFF. In DNA form, the CDR3 reads TGCGCCAGCAGCCAAGACGGCGTCTACAATGAGCAGTTCTTC.

The CDR3 coding sequence is TGCAGTGCTAGAGGGGGGACAGGGCGGCCCCAGCATTTT. Translated: CSARGGTGRPQHF. This chain uses TRBV20-1 with TRBJ1-5; 9 positions match TRBD1. The CDR3 has 13 residues. Germline CDR1 and CDR2: DFQATT and SNEGSKA (reference sequence). With V trimmed by 1 base and J by 9 bases, 4 bases remained unmatched.

The genes are TRBV11-2 and TRBJ2-5; D is uncertain. The CDR3 is 13 residues long. Germline-derived CDR1 and CDR2 are SGHAT and FQNNGV. Trimming pared 3 bases from V and 1 base from J, leaving 6 bases between. CDR3 residues: CASSFTTQETQYF. The CDR3 DNA follows: TGTGCCAGCAGCTTTACCACCCAAGAGACCCAGTACTTC.

CDR3 amino acids: CASSSELAAPRTQYF. The CDR3 coding sequence is TGTGCCAGCAGCTCAGAGCTAGCGGCGCCGCGTACCCAGTACTTC. The J gene is TRBJ2-5, the V gene TRBV11-2, with 7 bases matching TRBD2. The CDR3 totals 15 residues. Trimming cost V 4 bases and J 8 bases; bases outside gene matches: 13. Germline V gene sequence: CDR1 SGHAT, CDR2 FQNNGV.

This clonotype was seen a few times. V gene TRBV5-1 combines with J gene TRBJ2-2; the D is unclear. The CDR3 sequence is 15 residues long. CDR1 and CDR2 from the germline V gene are SGHRS and YFSETQ. The V end was cut by 1 base, the J end by 3 bases, with 10 bases between. CDR3 in amino acids: CASSLQLSHTGELFF. DNA of the CDR3: TGCGCCAGCAGCTTGCAGCTATCTCACACCGGGGAGCTGTTTTTT.

V and J are TRBV11-2 and TRBJ2-7; D remains ambiguous. The CDR3 consists of 11 residues. Germline assignment: CDR1 SGHAT and CDR2 FQNNGV. V was trimmed by 5 bases and J by 6 bases, leaving 8 bases between them. The CDR3 DNA sequence: TGTGCCAGCAGCAAACGCGGCGAGCAGTACTTC. Translated, it gives CASSKRGEQYF.

This clonotype was detected a few times. This chain links TRBV6-2 or TRBV6-3 with TRBJ2-3; TRBD2 matches at 7 bases. The V segment lost 6 bases and the J segment 4 bases; nucleotides outside the gene matches: 7. CDR1 and CDR2 from the germline V gene are MNHEY and SVGEGT. The CDR3 sequence is 14 residues long. The CDR3 DNA is TGTGCCAGCAGCCCCTTAGCGGGCCCAGATACGCAGTATTTT. Translating gives CASSPLAGPDTQYF.

V usage is TRBV19 and J usage is TRBJ2-5, with a tentative D call TRBD1 (6 bases). Germline lookup yields CDR1 LNHDA and CDR2 SQIVND (reference sequence). V was cut by 5 bases and J by 7 bases, with 11 bases left in between. The length of the CDR3 is 12 residues. The CDR3 is CASSLWGRTQYF. CDR3 DNA sequence: TGTGCCAGTAGTCTTTGGGGGCGGACCCAGTACTTC.

This clonotype showed up many times. The chain has TRBV9 and TRBJ2-3; no firm D call. The germline CDR1 and CDR2 sequences are SGDLS and YYNGEE. V lost 4 bases, J lost 4 bases, and 10 bases lay in between. This CDR3 has 13 amino acids. This CDR3 is CASSSDPADTQYF. The CDR3 bases are TGTGCCAGCAGCTCGGACCCGGCAGATACGCAGTATTTT.

The V gene is TRBV6-5, the J gene TRBJ2-1, with 8 bases identical to TRBD2. CDR3 size: 15 residues. CDR1 and CDR2 from the germline V gene are MNHEY and SVGAGI. V gave up 3 bases and J gave up 8 bases; unmatched junction bases: 9. CDR3 DNA: TGTGCCAGCAGTTATCGGGGGGGGATGTGGGATGAGCAGTTCTTC. Its protein is CASSYRGGMWDEQFF.

A word on this clonotype: Mismatch with germline at one junction end may stem from a read error. This chain links TRBV5-6 with TRBJ1-2; D is possibly TRBD1 (5 bases). CDR1 is SGHDT, CDR2 YYEEEE, per germline. This CDR3 has 13 residues. CDR3 nucleotides: TGTGCCAGCAGCTTTCAGGGTAACTATGGCTACGCCTTC. It codes for CASSFQGNYGYAF.

The chain uses TRBV28 and TRBJ2-4; D is possibly TRBD2 (6 bases). Looked up from germline, CDR1 is MDHEN and CDR2 is SYDVKM. The CDR3 is 15 residues long. The germline V and J ends were trimmed by 5 bases and 0 bases, with 11 bases remaining between them. The CDR3 protein is CASSPSGLAKNIQYF. The DNA of the CDR3 is TGTGCCAGCAGTCCGTCGGGACTAGCCAAAAACATTCAGTACTTC.